Below, 2 T cell receptor beta chains from the same sample are listed, as sequenced in a study of cytomegalovirus exposure and HLA in healthy donors. PCR was performed using 60 Vbeta and 13 Jbeta primers. Assay: immunoSEQ multiplex PCR; the TCRdb copy retains only in-frame clones and omits some. The data hold around 150,000 clones, with over 65% observed a single time. The material sequenced was PBMCs. Every receptor here comes from a woman aged 40 to 49 in good health and CMV-seropositive.

This chain links TRBV5-4 with TRBJ1-2; 8 positions match TRBD1. Looked up from germline, CDR1 is SGHNT and CDR2 is YYREEE (reference sequence). This CDR3 is 17 amino acids long. Trimming at V came to 0 bases and at J to 3 bases, leaving 10 bases not matched to a gene. CDR3 nucleotides: TGTGCCAGCAGCTTGGTGACAGGGGCCGGGGGCGACTATGGCTACACCTTC. This gives the protein CASSLVTGAGGDYGYTF. Together with reference TRBV5-4 and TRBJ1-2, the CDR3 gives the full variable domain: ETGVTQSPTHLIKTRGQQVTLRCSSQSGHNTVSWYQQALGQGPQFIFQYYREEENGRGNFPPRFSGLQFPNYSSELNVNALELDDSALYLCASSLVTGAGGDYGYTFGSGTRLTVV.

This clone was counted a few times. The genes are TRBV7-2 and TRBJ2-1; possibly TRBD1 for D (6 bases). The CDR3 consists of 14 residues. The germline V and J ends were trimmed by 5 bases and 9 bases, with 17 bases remaining between them. The germline V gene has CDR1 SGHTA and CDR2 FQGNSA. In nucleotides, the CDR3 is TGTGCCAGCAGCCCAGGGGAATTTAGAGGTGAGCAGTTCTTC. This gives the protein CASSPGEFRGEQFF.